The sequence of this TCR beta chain was determined in a study of blood T cell repertoires in COVID-19. About the research overall: Italy, Spain and the United States were the sources of the convalescent and acute COVID-19 samples. From T cells, B-cell-depleted T cells, or PBMCs came the material, which was cDNA or gDNA.

As originally analysed: Counts of nucleated cells, estimated from reference gene primer amplification, were obtained. Data came from immunoSEQ multiplex PCR; TCRdb stores just in-frame clones and leaves some out. V and J calls plus clone size are reproduced from that table; the DNA served to infer D and trimming. This table holds 200,000 to 250,000 clones, almost 85% found once. During active infection, Seattle patients enrolled and were then monitored through disease. Germline V gene data show CDR1 as LGHDT and CDR2 as YNNKEL (reference sequence). With V trimmed by 4 bases and J by 4 bases, 8 bases remained unmatched. The CDR3 length is 15 residues.

The chain recombines TRBV3-1 (or the pseudogene TRBV3-2) with TRBJ2-5, with 8 bases fitting TRBD2. Sequencing was carried out using peripheral blood. The source is a woman in her 70s with COVID-19, enrolled during active disease. The CDR3 loop is CASSLSGTSVETQYF. CDR3 DNA: TGTGCCAGCAGCCTTTCGGGGACTAGTGTAGAGACCCAGTACTTC.